One and the same sample provided the 27 T cell receptor beta chains below, sequenced in a study of human T cells and chemical hapten exposure. Each CDR3 protein gets one entry after TCRdb re-called the RACE reads with MiXCR. The profile shows over 85,000 distinct CDR3 sequences, about 9.6% of them singletons. Time point meaning: patch test 2, 6 weeks after DPC sensitization. Specified treatment: therapeutic diphenylcyclopropenone sensitization with weekly scalp DPC. Specimen: whole blood, collected in connection with sensitization to the hapten diphenylcyclopropenone (DPC). All receptors derive from a woman aged 40 to 55 with alopecia areata. Some clones in this sample may be carry-over from other donors' samples.

This clonotype has ten or more counts. This chain uses TRBV20-1 with TRBJ2-1, with D tentatively TRBD2 (5 bases). With 6 bases removed from V and 5 bases from J, the gap between germline ends came to 14 bases. Germline CDR1 and CDR2: DFQATT and SNEGSKA (reference sequence). The CDR3 has 13 residues. Here the CDR3 DNA reads TGCAGTGCCATCCCCGGGGTTGACAATGAGCAGTTCTTC. Translation gives CSAIPGVDNEQFF.

V gene TRBV24-1 combines with J gene TRBJ1-2; D uncertain. Germline V CDR1 and CDR2: KGHDR, SFDVKD. The CDR3 loop spans 14 amino acids. V was pared by 4 bases and J by 7 bases, with 15 bases between. CDR3 bases: TGTGCCACCAGTGACTCCGGTCTAACAGTTGGCTACACCTTC. Translating gives CATSDSGLTVGYTF.

The table lists this clonotype with many counts. The chain joins TRBV29-1 to TRBJ2-3; D uncertain. The germline gives CDR1 SQVTM, CDR2 ANQGSEA. This CDR3 region has 12 residues. V was cut by 7 bases and J by 2 bases, with 10 bases left in between. CDR3 DNA sequence: TGCAGCGCCGCCCCGATCACAGATACGCAGTATTTT. Its protein is CSAAPITDTQYF.

This clonotype showed up many times. V is TRBV6-5 and J is TRBJ2-2, with unresolved D. The CDR3 covers 15 residues. Germline CDR1 and CDR2: MNHEY and SVGAGI. With 5 bases removed from V and 4 bases from J, the gap between germline ends came to 14 bases. The CDR3 is CASSPGNFITGELFF. The CDR3 bases are TGTGCCAGCAGTCCCGGCAATTTCATCACCGGGGAGCTGTTTTTT.

The gene calls are TRBV12-3 or TRBV12-4 and TRBJ2-7; weak D call: TRBD2 (6 bases). This CDR3 has 15 residues. Trimming removed 6 bases at V and 1 base at J, with 16 bases between. The CDR3 spells CASSRRELLSYEQYF. The CDR3 nucleotides read TGTGCCAGCAGCAGGAGGGAGTTACTTTCCTACGAGCAGTACTTC.

In this sample, this clonotype turned up a few times. J is TRBJ2-3 and V is TRBV20-1; D remains ambiguous. The length of the CDR3 is 15 residues. Trimming took 0 bases from V and 3 from J, leaving 13 bases between them. In germline, CDR1 is DFQATT, CDR2 SNEGSKA (reference sequence). CDR3 loop: CSARDNRAGTDTQYF. CDR3 in DNA: TGCAGTGCTAGAGATAATAGGGCTGGGACAGATACGCAGTATTTT.

V usage is TRBV29-1 and J usage is TRBJ2-1; a possible D gene is TRBD1 (6 bases). The CDR3 is made up of 14 amino acids. V shed 2 bases and J shed 6 bases, with 14 bases lying between them. Per the germline V gene, CDR1 is SQVTM and CDR2 is ANQGSEA. This CDR3 is CSVERQGIGNEQFF. CDR3 bases: TGCAGCGTTGAAAGGCAGGGGATCGGCAATGAGCAGTTCTTC.

A remark on this clonotype: A junction boundary mismatches the germline segment, possibly from a read error. V is TRBV6-1 and J is TRBJ2-7; the match to TRBD1 covers 7 bases. This CDR3 region has 13 residues. Germline V lookup: CDR1 MNHNS, CDR2 SASEGT. The CDR3: CACSAYRGGEQYF. The CDR3 bases are TGTGCCTGCAGCGCTTACAGGGGCGGCGAGCAGTACTTC.

This clonotype came up a few times. This chain joins TRBV28 and TRBJ2-5; D unresolved. The V end was cut by 3 bases, the J end by 2 bases, with 7 bases between. The germline CDR1 and CDR2 sequences are MDHEN and SYDVKM. There are 13 residues in the CDR3. CDR3 DNA sequence: TGTGCCAGCAGTTTTTCCAGACAAGAGACCCAGTACTTC. Translated: CASSFSRQETQYF.

This clonotype was found many times. CDR3 nucleotide sequence: TGTGCCAGCAGTTTAGGAACAGGGGCGTTTACCTACGAGCAGTACTTC. Protein: CASSLGTGAFTYEQYF. The V call is TRBV28, the J call TRBJ2-7; TRBD1 matches at 7 bases. J gave up 2 bases and V 2 bases, and 9 bases lay outside the gene matches. The CDR3 is 16 residues long. Germline lookup yields CDR1 MDHEN and CDR2 SYDVKM.

This clonotype was observed a handful of times. V usage is TRBV20-1 and J usage is TRBJ2-7; weak D call: TRBD1 (6 bases). Trimming pared 3 bases from V and 3 bases from J, leaving 15 bases between. Looked up from germline, CDR1 is DFQATT and CDR2 is SNEGSKA (reference sequence). The CDR3 has 14 amino acids. This CDR3 is CSARTGNLLYEQYF. As DNA, the CDR3 is TGCAGTGCTAGGACAGGAAATCTTCTCTACGAGCAGTACTTC.

This clonotype was counted only a few times. The chain has TRBV7-2 and TRBJ1-4; D not resolved. The germline V gene has CDR1 SGHTA and CDR2 FQGNSA. The CDR3 length is 15 residues. Trimming left V 2 bases short and J 3 bases short, with 10 bases between. DNA of the CDR3: TGTGCCAGCAGCTTAACCCAGAATGCTAATGAAAAACTGTTTTTT. Translating it yields CASSLTQNANEKLFF.

This chain links TRBV7-6 with TRBJ2-2, with 9 nucleotides matching TRBD1. The junction had 5 bases not matched to a gene; V was cut back by 1 base and J by 5 bases. The CDR3 is made up of 16 amino acids. Germline V gene data show CDR1 as SGHVS and CDR2 as FNYEAQ. CDR3 nucleotides: TGTGCCAGCAGCTTAGGGACAGGGGTAGAGACCGGGGAGCTGTTTTTT. Translated: CASSLGTGVETGELFF.

This rearrangement joins TRBV4-2 to TRBJ2-5; D unresolved. Trimming removed 0 bases at V and 5 bases at J, with 13 bases between. The CDR3 has 15 amino acids. The germline V gene has CDR1 LGHNA and CDR2 YNFKEQ. The CDR3: CASSQEPGVGETQYF. The CDR3, as DNA: TGTGCCAGCAGCCAAGAACCCGGAGTGGGGGAGACCCAGTACTTC.

V usage is TRBV23-1 and J usage is TRBJ2-3; TRBD2 matches at 8 bases. TRBV23-1 carries the ORF label, with uncertain function. Trimming removed 4 bases from V and 5 bases from J; junction bases left unmatched: 23. This CDR3 has 20 residues. CDR3 coding DNA: TGCGCCAGCAGTCCCAGACTCCCGGGGGGGCCGGGACGCAGGGAAGATACGCAGTATTTT. Amino acid sequence: CASSPRLPGGPGRREDTQYF.

The chain has TRBV7-2 and TRBJ1-6; possible D gene TRBD1, 5 bases. The V gene's germline CDR1 is SGHTA and CDR2 FQGNSA. V gave up 5 bases and J gave up 9 bases, with 14 bases separating them. The CDR3 covers 14 residues. The DNA for the CDR3 is TGTGCCAGCAGCGCAGGACACAAGGGTTCACCCCTCCACTTT. Protein: CASSAGHKGSPLHF.

This clonotype was seen only a few times. This chain links TRBV12-3 or TRBV12-4 with TRBJ1-6, with D unresolved. The CDR3 consists of 14 residues. V lost 2 bases, J lost 2 bases, and 4 bases lay in between. This chain's CDR3 is CASSLSAYNSPLHF. The CDR3 DNA follows: TGTGCCAGCAGTTTATCCGCCTATAATTCACCCCTCCACTTT.

Ten or more counts support this clonotype. The V and J genes are TRBV28 and TRBJ2-1; 9 bases agree with TRBD2. The germline CDR1 and CDR2 sequences are MDHEN and SYDVKM. V gave up 8 bases and J gave up 3 bases; unmatched junction bases: 2. This CDR3 has 13 residues. CDR3 residues: CASSAGGYNEQFF. CDR3 nucleotide sequence: TGTGCCAGCTCAGCGGGAGGCTACAATGAGCAGTTCTTC. Combining the CDR3 with reference TRBV28 and TRBJ2-1 gives the whole variable domain DVKVTQSSRYLVKRTGEKVFLECVQDMDHENMFWYRQDPGLGLRLIYFSYDVKMKEKGDIPEGYSVSREKKERFSLILESASTNQTSMYLCASSAGGYNEQFFGPGTRLTVL.

This clonotype was recorded many times. J is TRBJ2-7 and V is TRBV5-1; D possibly uses TRBD1 or TRBD2 (5 bases each). Trimming shortened V by 5 bases and J by 7 bases, and 19 bases separated the two germline ends. This CDR3 has 14 amino acids. Germline assignment: CDR1 SGHRS and CDR2 YFSETQ. The CDR3 reads CASSTGTFSTEQYF. The CDR3 bases are TGCGCCAGCAGTACCGGGACCTTTTCTACAGAGCAGTACTTC. The variable domain in full, with the rest retrieved from reference TRBV5-1 and TRBJ2-7, is KAGVTQTPRYLIKTRGQQVTLSCSPISGHRSVSWYQQTPGQGLQFLFEYFSETQRNKGNFPGRFSGRQFSNSRSEMNVSTLELGDSALYLCASSTGTFSTEQYFGPGTRLTVT.

The V call is TRBV7-9, the J call TRBJ2-2, with D hard to call. Trimming removed 5 bases from V and 0 bases from J, with 7 bases in between. Per germline, CDR1 SEHNR and CDR2 FQNEAQ (reference sequence). There are 14 residues in the CDR3. CDR3 in amino acids: CASSPHSNTGELFF. DNA for the CDR3: TGTGCCAGCAGCCCCCACTCGAACACCGGGGAGCTGTTTTTT.

This clonotype was counted between two and nine times. This chain joins TRBV6-2 or TRBV6-3 and TRBJ2-4; 7 positions match TRBD1. Germline values: CDR1 MNHEY, CDR2 SVGEGT. Germline trimming cut 5 bases from V and 6 bases from J; bases unmatched to any gene: 4. The CDR3 covers 13 residues. The CDR3 loop reads CASSGQVVNIQYF. CDR3 bases: TGTGCCAGCAGTGGACAGGTGGTAAACATTCAGTACTTC.

This clonotype showed up many times. V usage is TRBV20-1 and J usage is TRBJ2-5; 8 positions match TRBD1. There are 14 residues in the CDR3. CDR1 is DFQATT, CDR2 SNEGSKA, per germline (reference sequence). The ends lost 3 bases at V and 3 bases at J; junction bases unmatched: 6. The CDR3 coding sequence is TGCAGTGCTAGGGACAGGGAGAGGGAAGAGACCCAGTACTTC. This encodes CSARDREREETQYF.

Turning to this clonotype: At one end, the junction sequence differs from germline, possibly due to a read error. V and J are TRBV6-2 or TRBV6-3 and TRBJ2-1, with 10 bases lining up with TRBD1. The V gene's germline CDR1 is MNHEY and CDR2 SVGEGT. The CDR3 runs 14 residues. DNA for the CDR3: TGTGCCAGCAGCCGCCGGGACAGGGGTACTGAGCAGTTTTTC. This translates into CASSRRDRGTEQFF.

The rearrangement links TRBV7-2 to TRBJ1-4, with D unresolved. This CDR3 spans 15 amino acids. V dropped 1 base and J dropped 7 bases, with 13 bases sitting between them. Per germline, CDR1 SGHTA and CDR2 FQGNSA. CDR3 bases: TGTGCCAGCAGCTTAGGGCCGCCGCCGGGTGAAAAACTGTTTTTT. Translating it yields CASSLGPPPGEKLFF.

This rearrangement joins TRBV30 to TRBJ1-1; D is unresolved. The CDR3 extends over 13 amino acids. Germline V gives CDR1 GTSNPN, CDR2 SVGIG (reference sequence). Trimming stripped 2 bases from V and 2 bases from J, with 9 bases between. The CDR3 DNA follows: TGTGCCTGGAGTAGGTCGGTTAACACTGAAGCTTTCTTT. Translating gives CAWSRSVNTEAFF.

This clonotype was seen repeatedly, ten times or more. V gene TRBV7-6 combines with J gene TRBJ2-3; D not certain. The V and J ends lost 5 bases and 0 bases respectively, with 15 bases between them. CDR3 size: 16 residues. In germline, CDR1 is SGHVS, CDR2 FNYEAQ. The DNA of the CDR3 is TGTGCCAGCAGCGCGACCACCACCACAAGCACAGATACGCAGTATTTT. Protein: CASSATTTTSTDTQYF.

The chain has TRBV30 and TRBJ1-6; D gene uncertain. The germline V gene has CDR1 GTSNPN and CDR2 SVGIG (reference sequence). The CDR3 has 12 residues. Deletions cut 4 bases from V and 0 bases from J, with 1 base between. CDR3 protein: CAWISYNSPLHF. The CDR3 coding sequence is TGTGCCTGGATCTCCTATAATTCACCCCTCCACTTT.